This T cell receptor (beta chain) was recovered during a study of cytomegalovirus exposure and HLA in healthy donors. Study-wide results and caveats: Analysis was carried out at a later point, and it linked a missense DCLRE1C variant to TCR beta V- and J-gene trimming.

13 Jbeta primers and 60 Vbeta primers were used for the PCR. Authors' methods: An analysis performed later counted 74 million or so unique TCR beta chains (around 10 million of them shared). Repertoires were generated with immunoSEQ multiplex PCR, while TCRdb's copy carries only in-frame clones and drops some. That table furnishes V, J and clone size, whereas the DNA furnished D and trimming. The sample shows around 180,000 clones, 60% to 85% of them seen only once. As to this clone: What it binds is unknown.

The material sequenced was PBMCs. The clonotype originates from a man aged 35 to 55 in good health and CMV-seronegative.

The CDR3 DNA reads as TGTGCCAGCAGCCTCCAGGGACTAGCGGGAGTCCGGAGTGAGCAGTTCTTC. Amino acid sequence: CASSLQGLAGVRSEQFF. The chain has TRBV11-3 and TRBJ2-1; 14 bases match TRBD2. Germline assignment: CDR1 SGHNT and CDR2 YENEEA. Trimming at V came to 5 bases and at J to 9 bases, leaving 12 bases not matched to a gene. This CDR3 is built from 17 residues.